These 8 T cell receptor beta chains were sequenced from one sample in a study of shared clonotypes between healthy human individuals. Sequencing was performed with immunoSEQ multiplex PCR; in TCRdb, only in-frame clones are kept and a portion is missing. The data contain 2 million to 2.5 million clones, approximately 96% of them singletons. The sequenced sample consisted of naive CD4+ T cells sorted from blood. As for subset: CD45RA+ positively selected. The receptors shown here come from a young man in good health.

This CDR3 is CASSQLAGGPREQYF. DNA for the CDR3: TGTGCCAGCAGCCAGCTAGCGGGGGGGCCCCGCGAGCAGTACTTC. The V and J genes are TRBV5-4 and TRBJ2-7, with TRBD2 identical over 12 bases. V shed 4 bases and J 6 bases; nucleotides not matched to a gene: 8. The CDR3 is made up of 15 amino acids. Germline CDR1 and CDR2: SGHNT and YYREEE (reference sequence).

This chain uses TRBV21-1 with TRBJ2-7. TRBV21-1 is labeled a pseudogene. The CDR3 has 17 residues. DNA of the CDR3: TGTGCCAGCACCCCCGGGGCGGTTAGGCTGCACTCCTACGAGCAGTACTTC. Encoded protein: CASTPGAVRLHSYEQYF.

This sequence joins TRBV7-8 and TRBJ2-5; possibly TRBD1 for D (6 bases). This CDR3 has 15 amino acids. Germline CDR1 and CDR2: SGHVS and FQNEAQ. V was trimmed by 1 base and J by 4 bases, leaving 13 bases between them. In DNA form, the CDR3 reads TGTGCCAGCAGCTTAGTACAGGGTCTGGGAGAGACCCAGTACTTC. Protein: CASSLVQGLGETQYF.

This chain uses TRBV5-3 with TRBJ1-5; D is unclear. TRBV5-3 is treated as an ORF (open reading frame) with a function not yet certain. The CDR3 has 13 residues. The ends were cut back, 0 bases at V and 5 bases at J, with 6 bases in the middle. CDR3 coding DNA: TGTGCCAGAAGCTTGGTCCAGGATCAGCCCCAGCATTTT. It encodes CARSLVQDQPQHF.

The CDR3 nucleotides read TGTGCCAGTAGGCAGGGGGCGACAGGGGCCAACGTCCTGACTTTC. Its protein is CASRQGATGANVLTF. This chain uses TRBV10-3 with TRBJ2-6, with TRBD1 matching over 8 bases. Germline V gene data show CDR1 as ENHRY and CDR2 as SYGVKD. The CDR3 is made up of 15 amino acids. J lost 4 bases, V lost 10 bases, and 9 bases had no gene match.

The chain couples TRBV2 to TRBJ1-6; 10 bases are a match to TRBD1. Germline V gene data show CDR1 as SNHLY and CDR2 as FYNNEI. This CDR3 contains 14 residues. Trimming cost V 3 bases and J 9 bases; bases outside gene matches: 2. The CDR3 sequence is CASSDGQGGSPLHF. DNA of the CDR3: TGTGCCAGCAGTGATGGACAGGGGGGTTCACCCCTCCACTTT.

The genes are TRBV6-5 and TRBJ2-7, with TRBD2 matching 8 bases. The germline V gene has CDR1 MNHEY and CDR2 SVGAGI. CDR3 length equals 14 residues. Losses at the gene ends were 6 bases for V and 4 bases for J; bases not matched to a gene: 8. CDR3 sequence reads: CASRRAGVSYEQYF. Here the CDR3 DNA reads TGTGCCAGCAGACGAGCGGGAGTGAGTTACGAGCAGTACTTC.

As to this clone: The same CDR3 is also encoded by other DNA sequences in this sample. The rearrangement joins TRBV4-1 to TRBJ2-3; no clear D gene. The CDR3 contains 12 residues. Germline V gives CDR1 MGHRA, CDR2 YSYEKL. V was shortened by 3 bases and J by 1 base, with 2 bases between the two germline ends. The CDR3 reads CASSHRTDTQYF. CDR3 nucleotide sequence: TGCGCCAGCAGCCACCGCACAGATACGCAGTATTTT.